This TCR beta chain was captured in a study of blood T cells in healthy people across ages. Primers used in a second PCR of about 7 to 11 cycles were a sample-barcoded 5' primer and a J-beta primer mix. Using its own MiXCR run on the 5' RACE reads, TCRdb lists one record per CDR3 protein. The sample includes hundreds of thousands of distinct CDR3 sequences, more than 20% of them seen just once. J was trimmed by 4 bases and V by 5 bases; bases with no gene match: 8. Germline V gene sequence: CDR1 DFQATT, CDR2 SNEGSKA (reference sequence). The CDR3 has 14 amino acids. The same specimen was also included in a second study, on T cells of mothers and their children.

The sample was blood. This receptor was obtained from a boy aged 10-17 years in good health. V and J are TRBV20-1 and TRBJ2-5, with 9 bases aligning to TRBD1. In nucleotides, the CDR3 is TGCAGTGCTTGGGACAGGGAATGGGGAGAGACCCAGTACTTC. Encoded protein: CSAWDREWGETQYF.